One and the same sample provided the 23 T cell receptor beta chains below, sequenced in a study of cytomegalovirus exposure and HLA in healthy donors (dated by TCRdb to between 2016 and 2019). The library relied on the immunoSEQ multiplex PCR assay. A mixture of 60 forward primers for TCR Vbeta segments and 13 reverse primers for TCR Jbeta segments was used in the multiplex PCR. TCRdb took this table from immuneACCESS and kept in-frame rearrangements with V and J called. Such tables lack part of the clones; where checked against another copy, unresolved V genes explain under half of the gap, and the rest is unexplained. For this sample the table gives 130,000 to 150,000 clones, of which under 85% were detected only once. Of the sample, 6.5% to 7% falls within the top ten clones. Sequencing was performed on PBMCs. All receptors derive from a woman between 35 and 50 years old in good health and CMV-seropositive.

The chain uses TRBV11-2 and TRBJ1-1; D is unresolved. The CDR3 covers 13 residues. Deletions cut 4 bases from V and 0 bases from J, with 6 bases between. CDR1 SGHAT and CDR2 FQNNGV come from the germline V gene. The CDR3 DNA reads TGTGCCAGCAGCTCTCAGGTGAACACTGAAGCTTTCTTT. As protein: CASSSQVNTEAFF.

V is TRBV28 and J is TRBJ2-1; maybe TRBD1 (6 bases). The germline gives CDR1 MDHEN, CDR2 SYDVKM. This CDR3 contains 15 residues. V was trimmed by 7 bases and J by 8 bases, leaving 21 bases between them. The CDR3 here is CASIPRGRGSHEQFF. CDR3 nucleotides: TGTGCCAGCATCCCCCGGGGCAGGGGAAGCCATGAGCAGTTCTTC.

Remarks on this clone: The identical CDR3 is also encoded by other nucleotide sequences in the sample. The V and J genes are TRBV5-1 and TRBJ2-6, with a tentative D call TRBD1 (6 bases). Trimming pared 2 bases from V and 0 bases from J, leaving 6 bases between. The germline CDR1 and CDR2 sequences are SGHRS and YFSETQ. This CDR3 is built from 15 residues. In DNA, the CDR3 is TGCGCCAGCAGCTTAGGGGGCTCTGGGGCCAACGTCCTGACTTTC. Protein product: CASSLGGSGANVLTF.

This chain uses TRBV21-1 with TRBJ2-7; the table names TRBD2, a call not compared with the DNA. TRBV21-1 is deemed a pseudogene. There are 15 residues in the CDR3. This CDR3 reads CASSTPGPGFYEQYF. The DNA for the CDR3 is TGTGCCAGCAGCACTCCGGGTCCCGGTTTCTACGAGCAGTACTTC.

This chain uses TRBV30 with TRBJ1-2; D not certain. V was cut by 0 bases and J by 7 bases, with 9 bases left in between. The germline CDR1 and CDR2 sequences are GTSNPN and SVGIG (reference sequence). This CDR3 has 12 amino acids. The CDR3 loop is CAWSVLRSGYTF. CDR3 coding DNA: TGTGCCTGGAGTGTCCTTCGCAGTGGCTACACCTTC.

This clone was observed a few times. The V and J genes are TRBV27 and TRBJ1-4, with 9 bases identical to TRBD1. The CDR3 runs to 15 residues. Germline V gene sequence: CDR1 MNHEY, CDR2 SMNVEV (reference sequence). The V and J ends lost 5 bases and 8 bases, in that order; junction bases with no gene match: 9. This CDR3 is CASSNLQGAWEKLFF. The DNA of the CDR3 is TGTGCCAGCAGTAACCTACAGGGGGCTTGGGAAAAACTGTTTTTT.

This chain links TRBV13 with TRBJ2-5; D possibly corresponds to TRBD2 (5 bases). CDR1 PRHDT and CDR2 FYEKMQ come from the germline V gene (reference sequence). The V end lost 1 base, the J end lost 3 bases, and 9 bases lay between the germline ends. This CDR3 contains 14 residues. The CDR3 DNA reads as TGTGCCAGCAGCTTAGCTAGCTTCGAAGAGACCCAGTACTTC. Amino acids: CASSLASFEETQYF.

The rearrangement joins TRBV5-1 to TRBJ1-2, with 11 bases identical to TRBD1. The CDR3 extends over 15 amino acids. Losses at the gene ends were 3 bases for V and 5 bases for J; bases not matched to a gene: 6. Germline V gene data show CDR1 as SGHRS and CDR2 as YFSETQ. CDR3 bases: TGCGCCAGCAGCTCGGACGGACAGGGGGCTTATGGCTACACCTTC. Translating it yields CASSSDGQGAYGYTF.

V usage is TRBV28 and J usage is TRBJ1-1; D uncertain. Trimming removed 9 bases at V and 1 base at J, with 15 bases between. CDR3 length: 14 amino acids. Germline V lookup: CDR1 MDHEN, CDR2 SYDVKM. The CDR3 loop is CASRALEGNTEAFF. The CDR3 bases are TGTGCCAGTCGGGCCTTGGAGGGGAACACTGAAGCTTTCTTT. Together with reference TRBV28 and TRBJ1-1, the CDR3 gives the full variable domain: DVKVTQSSRYLVKRTGEKVFLECVQDMDHENMFWYRQDPGLGLRLIYFSYDVKMKEKGDIPEGYSVSREKKERFSLILESASTNQTSMYLCASRALEGNTEAFFGQGTRLTVV.

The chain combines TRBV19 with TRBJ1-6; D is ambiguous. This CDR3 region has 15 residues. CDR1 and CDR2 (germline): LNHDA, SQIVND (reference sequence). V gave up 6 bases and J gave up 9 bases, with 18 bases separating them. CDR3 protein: CASRLVTMDGSPLHF. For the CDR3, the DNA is TGTGCCAGTAGATTGGTGACAATGGATGGTTCACCCCTCCACTTT. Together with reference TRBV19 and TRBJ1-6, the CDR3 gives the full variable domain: DGGITQSPKYLFRKEGQNVTLSCEQNLNHDAMYWYRQDPGQGLRLIYYSQIVNDFQKGDIAEGYSVSREKKESFPLTVTSAQKNPTAFYLCASRLVTMDGSPLHFGNGTRLTVT.

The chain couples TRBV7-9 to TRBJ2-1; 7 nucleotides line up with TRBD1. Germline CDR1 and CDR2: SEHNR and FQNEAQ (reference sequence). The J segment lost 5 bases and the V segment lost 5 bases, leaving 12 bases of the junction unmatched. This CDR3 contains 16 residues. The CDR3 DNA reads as TGTGCCAGCAGCCCACCCCCACAGGGGATGAACAATGAGCAGTTCTTC. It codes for CASSPPPQGMNNEQFF.

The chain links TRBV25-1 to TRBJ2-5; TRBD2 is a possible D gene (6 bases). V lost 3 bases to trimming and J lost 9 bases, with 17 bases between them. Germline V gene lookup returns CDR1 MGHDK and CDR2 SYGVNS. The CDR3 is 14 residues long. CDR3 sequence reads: CASSEGGRSPAQYF. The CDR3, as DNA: TGTGCCAGCAGTGAGGGAGGCCGCTCGCCGGCCCAGTACTTC.

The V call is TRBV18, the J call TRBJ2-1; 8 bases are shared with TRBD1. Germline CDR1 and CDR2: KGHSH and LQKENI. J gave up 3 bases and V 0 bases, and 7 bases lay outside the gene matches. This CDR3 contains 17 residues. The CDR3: CASSPPSGQGNYNEQFF. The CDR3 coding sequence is TGTGCCAGCTCACCACCTTCAGGACAGGGTAACTACAATGAGCAGTTCTTC.

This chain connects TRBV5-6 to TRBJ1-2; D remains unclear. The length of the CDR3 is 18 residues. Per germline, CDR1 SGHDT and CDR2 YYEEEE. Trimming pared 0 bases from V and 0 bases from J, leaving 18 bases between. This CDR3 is CASSLEIRVGTANYGYTF. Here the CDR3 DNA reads TGTGCCAGCAGCTTGGAGATTCGTGTGGGCACGGCTAACTATGGCTACACCTTC.

Here the CDR3 reads CASSLRLAIQSTDTQYF. CDR3 sequence (DNA): TGTGCCAGCAGCTTAAGGCTAGCCATTCAATCCACAGATACGCAGTATTTT. The J gene is TRBJ2-3, the V gene TRBV7-2; weak D call: TRBD2 (5 bases). This CDR3 has 17 amino acids. The V gene lost 2 bases and the J gene lost 2 bases, with 17 bases spanning the gap. The germline gives CDR1 SGHTA, CDR2 FQGNSA.

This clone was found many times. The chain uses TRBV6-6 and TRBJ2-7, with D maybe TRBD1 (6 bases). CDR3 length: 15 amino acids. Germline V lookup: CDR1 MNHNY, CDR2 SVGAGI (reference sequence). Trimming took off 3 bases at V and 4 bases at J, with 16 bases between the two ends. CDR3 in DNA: TGTGCCAGCAGTTATCTACAGGGTCTGGATTACGAGCAGTACTTC. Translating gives CASSYLQGLDYEQYF.

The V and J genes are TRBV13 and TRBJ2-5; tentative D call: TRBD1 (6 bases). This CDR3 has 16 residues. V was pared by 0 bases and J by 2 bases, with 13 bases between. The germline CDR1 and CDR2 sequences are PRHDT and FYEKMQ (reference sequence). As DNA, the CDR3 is TGTGCCAGCAGCTTAGGCCTAGGGGACATACAAGAGACCCAGTACTTC. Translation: CASSLGLGDIQETQYF.

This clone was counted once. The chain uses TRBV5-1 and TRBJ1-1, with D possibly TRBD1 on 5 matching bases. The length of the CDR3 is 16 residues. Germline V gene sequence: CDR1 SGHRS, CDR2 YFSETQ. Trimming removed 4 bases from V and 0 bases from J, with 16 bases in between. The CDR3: CASSLDGGTMNTEAFF. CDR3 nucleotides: TGCGCCAGCAGCCTGGACGGGGGGACCATGAACACTGAAGCTTTCTTT.

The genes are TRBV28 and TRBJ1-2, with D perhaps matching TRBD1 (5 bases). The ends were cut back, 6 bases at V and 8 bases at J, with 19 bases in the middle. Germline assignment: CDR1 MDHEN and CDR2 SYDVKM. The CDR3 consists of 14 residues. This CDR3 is CASRPPAGPLGYTF. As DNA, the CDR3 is TGTGCCAGCAGACCTCCTGCGGGACCCCTGGGCTACACCTTC.

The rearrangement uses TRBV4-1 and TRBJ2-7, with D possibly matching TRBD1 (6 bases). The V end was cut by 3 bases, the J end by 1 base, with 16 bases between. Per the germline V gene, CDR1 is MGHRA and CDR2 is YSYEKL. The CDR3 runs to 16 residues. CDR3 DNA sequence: TGCGCCAGCAGCCAGGGGTCCGGACAGTATTCCTACGAGCAGTACTTC. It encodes CASSQGSGQYSYEQYF.

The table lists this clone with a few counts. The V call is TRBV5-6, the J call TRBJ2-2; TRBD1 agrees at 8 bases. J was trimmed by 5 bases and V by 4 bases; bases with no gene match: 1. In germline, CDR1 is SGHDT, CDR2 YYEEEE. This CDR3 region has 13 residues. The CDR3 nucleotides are TGTGCCAGCAGCCGACAGGGGACCGGGGAGCTGTTTTTT. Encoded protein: CASSRQGTGELFF.

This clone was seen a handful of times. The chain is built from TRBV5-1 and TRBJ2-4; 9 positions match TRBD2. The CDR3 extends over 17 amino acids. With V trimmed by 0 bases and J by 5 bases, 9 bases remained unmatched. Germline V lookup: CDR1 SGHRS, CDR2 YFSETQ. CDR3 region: CASSLGGGGAHENIQYF. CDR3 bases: TGCGCCAGCAGCTTGGGGGGCGGGGGGGCCCACGAAAACATTCAGTACTTC.

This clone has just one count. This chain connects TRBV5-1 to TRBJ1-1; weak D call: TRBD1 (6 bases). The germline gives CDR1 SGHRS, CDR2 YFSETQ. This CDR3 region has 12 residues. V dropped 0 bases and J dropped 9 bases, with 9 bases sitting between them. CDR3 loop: CASSLGQEKAFF. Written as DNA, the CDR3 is TGCGCCAGCAGCTTGGGACAGGAGAAAGCTTTCTTT. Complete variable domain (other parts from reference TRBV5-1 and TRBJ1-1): KAGVTQTPRYLIKTRGQQVTLSCSPISGHRSVSWYQQTPGQGLQFLFEYFSETQRNKGNFPGRFSGRQFSNSRSEMNVSTLELGDSALYLCASSLGQEKAFFGQGTRLTVV.